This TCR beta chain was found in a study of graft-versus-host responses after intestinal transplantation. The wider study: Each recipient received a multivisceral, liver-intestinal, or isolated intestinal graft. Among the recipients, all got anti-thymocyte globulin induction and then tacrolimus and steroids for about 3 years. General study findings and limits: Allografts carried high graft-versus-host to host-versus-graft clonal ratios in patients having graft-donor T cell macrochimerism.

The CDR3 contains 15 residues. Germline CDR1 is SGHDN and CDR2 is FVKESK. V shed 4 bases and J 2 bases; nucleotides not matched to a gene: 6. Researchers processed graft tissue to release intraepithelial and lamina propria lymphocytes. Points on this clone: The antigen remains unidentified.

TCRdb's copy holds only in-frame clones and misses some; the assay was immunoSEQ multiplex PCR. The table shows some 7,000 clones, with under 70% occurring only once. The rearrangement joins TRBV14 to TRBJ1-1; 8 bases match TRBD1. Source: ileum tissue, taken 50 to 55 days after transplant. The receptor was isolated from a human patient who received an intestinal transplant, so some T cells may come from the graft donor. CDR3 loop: CASSRLGQGNTEAFF. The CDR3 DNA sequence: TGTGCCAGCAGCCGCCTCGGACAGGGCAACACTGAAGCTTTCTTT.